These T cell receptor beta chains were read from a single sample in a study of blood T cell repertoires in COVID-19. Data came from immunoSEQ multiplex PCR; TCRdb stores just in-frame clones and leaves some out. The sample carries about 80,000 clones, almost 85% recorded once. The source material was peripheral blood. All receptors come from a man aged 55 to 70 with acute or convalescent COVID-19. The CDR3 runs from the conserved cysteine through the conserved F or W. D genes are given only for firm matches. Only some rows state a clone size, as once, few, many or a class for expanded clones.

j_call: TRBJ2-2; v_call: TRBV5-4; d_call: -; clone_size: -; cdr3_aa: CASSPRTPSHPGELFF; cdr3_nt: TGTGCCAGCAGCCCAAGAACACCTAGCCACCCCGGGGAGCTGTTTTTT
j_call: TRBJ1-2; v_call: TRBV30; d_call: TRBD1; clone_size: -; cdr3_aa: CAWGPGDSNGYTF; cdr3_nt: TGTGCCTGGGGGCCTGGGGACAGTAATGGCTACACCTTC
j_call: TRBJ1-5; v_call: TRBV2; d_call: -; clone_size: -; cdr3_aa: CASSEVRGRGQPQHF; cdr3_nt: TGTGCCAGCAGTGAAGTTCGAGGTAGGGGCCAGCCCCAGCATTTT
j_call: TRBJ1-1; v_call: TRBV6-5; d_call: -; clone_size: once; cdr3_aa: CASSYLAEAFF; cdr3_nt: TGTGCCAGCAGTTACCTCGCTGAAGCTTTCTTT
j_call: TRBJ1-5; v_call: TRBV12-3/TRBV12-4; d_call: -; clone_size: -; cdr3_aa: CASSLMGDQPQHF; cdr3_nt: TGTGCCAGCAGTTTAATGGGAGACCAGCCCCAGCATTTT
j_call: TRBJ1-1; v_call: TRBV7-9; d_call: -; clone_size: -; cdr3_aa: CASSLGASNTEAFF; cdr3_nt: TGTGCCAGCAGCTTAGGGGCTTCTAACACTGAAGCTTTCTTT
j_call: TRBJ2-7; v_call: TRBV6-5; d_call: TRBD2; clone_size: -; cdr3_aa: CASSSLPAGGTFEQYF; cdr3_nt: TGTGCCAGCAGTTCTCTCCCAGCGGGAGGTACTTTCGAGCAGTACTTC
j_call: TRBJ1-4; v_call: TRBV6-5; d_call: TRBD1; clone_size: -; cdr3_aa: CASYPGQGDEKLFF; cdr3_nt: TGTGCCAGTTACCCGGGACAGGGAGATGAAAAACTGTTTTTT
j_call: TRBJ2-3; v_call: TRBV6-2/TRBV6-3; d_call: -; clone_size: -; cdr3_aa: CASSSGGMVGSHTFGTQYF; cdr3_nt: TGTGCCAGCAGTTCCGGTGGAATGGTTGGTAGCCATACTTTCGGGACGCAGTATTTT
j_call: TRBJ2-6; v_call: TRBV5-4; d_call: -; clone_size: -; cdr3_aa: CASTSTGANVLTF; cdr3_nt: TGTGCCAGCACCTCTACTGGGGCCAACGTCCTGACTTTC
j_call: TRBJ2-2; v_call: TRBV19; d_call: -; clone_size: -; cdr3_aa: CASSPQYGELFF; cdr3_nt: TGTGCCAGTAGCCCTCAGTACGGGGAGCTGTTTTTT